A single sample gave rise to the 21 T cell receptor beta chains below, sequenced in a study of T cell responses to AZD1222 COVID-19 vaccine (dated by TCRdb to about 2021). Library prep was done by the immunoSEQ multiplex PCR assay. Drawn from immuneACCESS, this table holds only the in-frame rearrangements with V and J called that TCRdb kept. Clones are partly lost; checked studies trace under half to an unresolved V gene and leave the rest unexplained. This sample is represented by about 85,000 clones; roughly 90% of them were singletons. In total, the top ten clones hold around 2.8% of the sample. This specimen's time point label, interpreted: baseline before first vaccination. The sequenced sample was peripheral blood, obtained on day 0 of AZD1222 vaccination. The receptors originated from an adult in good health.

V gene TRBV10-1 combines with J gene TRBJ1-1; tentatively, D is TRBD1 (5 bases). The CDR3 extends over 13 amino acids. Germline CDR1 and CDR2: WNHNN and SYGVQD (reference sequence). V was shortened by 6 bases and J by 1 base, with 9 bases between the two germline ends. The DNA of the CDR3 is TGCGCCAGCAGGGCGGACAAGAACACTGAAGCTTTCTTT. This codes for CASRADKNTEAFF.

The chain carries TRBV19 and TRBJ2-1, with D tentatively TRBD2 (7 bases). V dropped 1 base and J dropped 0 bases, with 10 bases sitting between them. This CDR3 contains 16 residues. The V gene's germline CDR1 is LNHDA and CDR2 SQIVND (reference sequence). The CDR3 sequence: CASSIVAGASYNEQFF. The DNA for the CDR3 is TGTGCCAGTAGTATAGTCGCGGGGGCCTCCTACAATGAGCAGTTCTTC.

The rearrangement joins TRBV7-9 to TRBJ2-3, with 11 bases identical to TRBD2. This CDR3 contains 17 residues. The germline CDR1 and CDR2 sequences are SEHNR and FQNEAQ (reference sequence). V trimming: 1 base; J trimming: 4 bases; junction bases outside the gene matches: 7. The CDR3: CASSLGVAGGPADTQYF. As DNA, the CDR3 is TGTGCCAGCAGCTTAGGAGTAGCGGGAGGGCCGGCAGATACGCAGTATTTT.

The V gene is TRBV6-4, the J gene TRBJ1-1; TRBD1 is a possible D gene (6 bases). Looked up from germline, CDR1 is MRHNA and CDR2 is SNTAGT. V lost 5 bases, J lost 2 bases, and 12 bases lay in between. There are 14 residues in the CDR3. CDR3 DNA sequence: TGTGCCAGCAGTATGGGACACGGCAACACTGAAGCTTTCTTT. Protein product: CASSMGHGNTEAFF.

Written as DNA, the CDR3 is TGCGCCAGCAGCCGGGGGGGACTAGCGGGAGCAAAGGACATTCAGTACTTC. The encoded protein is CASSRGGLAGAKDIQYF. The chain uses TRBV5-1 and TRBJ2-4; 14 bases match TRBD2. V dropped 4 bases and J dropped 8; count of bases not matched to a gene: 11. This CDR3 is 17 amino acids long. From germline, CDR1 is SGHRS and CDR2 YFSETQ.

A single count supports this clone. The chain has TRBV5-5 and TRBJ1-1; D remains unclear. In germline, CDR1 is SGHKS, CDR2 YYEKEE (reference sequence). V gave up 3 bases and J gave up 3 bases, with 12 bases separating them. The CDR3 sequence is 14 residues long. The CDR3 loop reads CASSSAAWDTEAFF. The CDR3 region has the DNA TGTGCCAGCAGCTCGGCAGCCTGGGACACTGAAGCTTTCTTT.

The chain has TRBV7-6 and TRBJ1-1; no reliable D call. V was trimmed by 0 bases and J by 3 bases, leaving 11 bases between them. Germline V gives CDR1 SGHVS, CDR2 FNYEAQ. The CDR3 length is 15 residues. The CDR3 spells CASSLALGRDTEAFF. The CDR3 DNA follows: TGTGCCAGCAGCTTAGCCCTAGGACGGGACACTGAAGCTTTCTTT.

The CDR3 reads CASSLEDRGAYGYTF. CDR3 nucleotides: TGTGCCAGCAGCTTGGAGGACAGGGGGGCCTATGGCTACACCTTC. The chain employs TRBV5-6 and TRBJ1-2, with 10 positions matching TRBD1. Germline V gene data show CDR1 as SGHDT and CDR2 as YYEEEE. This CDR3 is 15 amino acids long. The trim removed 0 bases at V and 4 bases at J, leaving 3 bases unmatched.

In this sample, this clone turned up a few times. V is TRBV11-2 and J is TRBJ2-7; D is unclear. Trimming took 3 bases from V and 4 from J, leaving 13 bases between them. CDR3 length: 14 amino acids. Per germline, CDR1 SGHAT and CDR2 FQNNGV. Here the CDR3 DNA reads TGTGCCAGCAGCTTTGCTCCGTTAGGTTACGAGCAGTACTTC. Translation gives CASSFAPLGYEQYF.

This clone occurred once. The chain has TRBV29-1 and TRBJ2-7; 12 bases align to TRBD1. The CDR3 is made up of 14 amino acids. J was trimmed by 5 bases and V by 1 base; bases with no gene match: 3. Looked up from germline, CDR1 is SQVTM and CDR2 is ANQGSEA. CDR3 nucleotide sequence: TGCAGCGTTGAAGGGGGGACAGGGGGCAACGAGCAGTACTTC. This sequence encodes CSVEGGTGGNEQYF.

In its sample, this clone is medium-sized. This chain joins TRBV6-2 or TRBV6-3 and TRBJ2-7; D is unresolved. Per germline, CDR1 MNHEY and CDR2 SVGEGT. The V end was cut by 3 bases, the J end by 3 bases, with 6 bases between. This CDR3 region has 12 residues. The CDR3 sequence: CASSYGIYEQYF. The DNA for the CDR3 is TGTGCCAGCAGTTATGGGATCTACGAGCAGTACTTC.

The chain has TRBV6-5 and TRBJ2-7; 7 bases are shared with TRBD1. The germline gives CDR1 MNHEY, CDR2 SVGAGI. There are 12 residues in the CDR3. The ends lost 5 bases at V and 7 bases at J; junction bases unmatched: 5. CDR3 loop: CASSQQGWEQYF. The CDR3 nucleotides are TGTGCCAGCAGTCAACAGGGGTGGGAGCAGTACTTC.

The chain is built from TRBV27 and TRBJ2-5, with TRBD1 matching over 10 bases. This CDR3 spans 16 amino acids. Germline CDR1 is MNHEY and CDR2 is SMNVEV (reference sequence). The junction had 9 bases not matched to a gene; V was cut back by 4 bases and J by 4 bases. CDR3 sequence reads: CASSSAGTGDRETQYF. CDR3 DNA sequence: TGTGCCAGCAGTTCCGCCGGGACAGGGGACCGAGAGACCCAGTACTTC.

The V gene is TRBV28, the J gene TRBJ2-7; D possibly matches TRBD1 or TRBD2 (7 bases each). The ends were cut back, 7 bases at V and 5 bases at J, with 21 bases in the middle. Germline CDR1 and CDR2: MDHEN and SYDVKM. The CDR3 loop spans 15 amino acids. As DNA, the CDR3 is TGTGCCAGCACCCTATCAGTCCCAGGGGGGGACGAGCAGTACTTC. This translates into CASTLSVPGGDEQYF.

The chain combines TRBV3-1 (or the pseudogene TRBV3-2) with TRBJ2-7; D uncertain. This CDR3 is 12 amino acids long. Per the germline V gene, CDR1 is LGHDT and CDR2 is YNNKEL (reference sequence). V was trimmed by 0 bases and J by 6 bases, leaving 6 bases between them. The CDR3 protein is CASSQDRFEQYF. DNA for the CDR3: TGTGCCAGCAGCCAAGATCGGTTCGAGCAGTACTTC.

The chain couples TRBV6-6 to TRBJ2-1, with D perhaps matching TRBD1 (5 bases). Germline CDR1 reads MNHNY; CDR2 reads SVGAGI (reference sequence). V was clipped by 2 bases and J by 10 bases, with 15 bases between them. The CDR3 runs 14 residues. CDR3 sequence: CASSYGAAITEQFF. The CDR3, as DNA: TGTGCCAGCAGTTACGGGGCGGCCATAACGGAGCAGTTCTTC.

The chain uses TRBV3-1 (or the pseudogene TRBV3-2) and TRBJ1-2, with D maybe TRBD1 (5 bases). Trimming removed 3 bases at V and 4 bases at J, with 18 bases between. The CDR3 loop spans 16 amino acids. Looked up from germline, CDR1 is LGHDT and CDR2 is YNNKEL (reference sequence). The CDR3 reads CASSQSGTDAGYGYTF. In DNA form, the CDR3 reads TGTGCCAGCAGCCAGTCCGGGACCGATGCCGGCTATGGCTACACCTTC.

V gene TRBV18 combines with J gene TRBJ1-4; a possible D gene is TRBD1 (5 bases). Germline CDR1 KGHSH, CDR2 LQKENI. CDR3 size: 15 residues. Trimming took off 2 bases at V and 4 bases at J, with 11 bases between the two ends. The CDR3 bases are TGTGCCAGCTCACCAACGACAGCTTATAATGAAAAACTGTTTTTT. Its translation is CASSPTTAYNEKLFF.

This chain uses TRBV30 with TRBJ2-1; TRBD1 or TRBD2 may be the D gene (5 bases each). V lost 5 bases, J lost 7 bases, and 12 bases lay in between. From germline, CDR1 is GTSNPN and CDR2 SVGIG (reference sequence). This CDR3 contains 12 residues. CDR3 DNA: TGTGCCTGGGGGGACCTTGGGAATGAGCAGTTCTTC. It is translated as CAWGDLGNEQFF.

This chain links TRBV3-1 (or the pseudogene TRBV3-2) with TRBJ2-1; D unresolved. The V end lost 1 base, the J end lost 0 bases, and 10 bases lay between the germline ends. The CDR3 is 16 amino acids. In germline, CDR1 is LGHDT, CDR2 YNNKEL (reference sequence). CDR3 loop: CASSQVRIFSYNEQFF. As DNA, the CDR3 is TGTGCCAGCAGCCAAGTCAGGATCTTCTCCTACAATGAGCAGTTCTTC.

The chain is built from TRBV3-1 (or the pseudogene TRBV3-2) and TRBJ1-3; D not resolved. This CDR3 has 17 amino acids. Germline V gene sequence: CDR1 LGHDT, CDR2 YNNKEL (reference sequence). Trimming left V 2 bases short and J 0 bases short, with 14 bases between. CDR3 DNA sequence: TGTGCCAGCAGCCAAACGCCATTCAGGAGCTCTGGAAACACCATATATTTT. It is translated as CASSQTPFRSSGNTIYF.